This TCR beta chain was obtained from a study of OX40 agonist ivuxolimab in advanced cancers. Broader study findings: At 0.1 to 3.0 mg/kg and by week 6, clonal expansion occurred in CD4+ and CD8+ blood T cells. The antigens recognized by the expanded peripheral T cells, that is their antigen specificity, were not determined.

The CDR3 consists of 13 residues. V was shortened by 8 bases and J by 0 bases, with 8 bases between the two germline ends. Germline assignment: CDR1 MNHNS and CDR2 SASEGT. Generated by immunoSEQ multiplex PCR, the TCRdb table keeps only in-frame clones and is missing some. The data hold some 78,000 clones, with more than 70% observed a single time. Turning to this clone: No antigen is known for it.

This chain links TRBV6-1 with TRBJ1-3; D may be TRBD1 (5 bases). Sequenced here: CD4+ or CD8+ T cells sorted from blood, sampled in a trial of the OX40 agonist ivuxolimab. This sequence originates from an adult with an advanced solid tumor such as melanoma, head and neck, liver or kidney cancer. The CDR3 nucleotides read TGTGCCAGCCGCGGACACTCTGGAAACACCATATATTTT. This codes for CASRGHSGNTIYF.